This TCR beta chain emerged from a study of read filtering for tumor transcriptome and immune sequencing. Study summary: DNase treatment preceded whole-transcriptome library preparation. TCR-mapped reads were about 4.05 to 11 million with IR-seq versus roughly 85 to 1,300 with RNA-seq. The study, taken as a whole, reports: Approximately 87% of IR-seq clonotypes had a single read, yet these held roughly 3.7% of reads. IR-seq and RNA-seq agreed better without single-read clonotypes.

This library used roughly 430 ng RNA and molecular barcoded adaptors spanning alpha/delta and beta/gamma chains. One entry per CDR3 protein, called by TCRdb with MiXCR from the reads. The top ten hold approximately 10% of the sample, which has approximately 93,000 distinct CDR3 sequences, roughly 21% seen once. In regard to this clonotype: As yet, its antigen is unknown.

The CDR3 spans 14 residues. The germline gives CDR1 SGHRS, CDR2 YFSETQ. J gave up 4 bases and V 3 bases, and 4 bases lay outside the gene matches. This chain uses TRBV5-1 with TRBJ2-5, with 9 bases lining up with TRBD1. The origin of this receptor is a donor at least 40 years old with multiple myeloma. The specimen sequenced was a population of CD138-negative cells sorted from bone marrow. Written as DNA, the CDR3 is TGCGCCAGCAGCTGGGACAGGGTGGGAGAGACCCAGTACTTC. Protein sequence: CASSWDRVGETQYF. Together with reference TRBV5-1 and TRBJ2-5, the CDR3 gives the full variable domain: KAGVTQTPRYLIKTRGQQVTLSCSPISGHRSVSWYQQTPGQGLQFLFEYFSETQRNKGNFPGRFSGRQFSNSRSEMNVSTLELGDSALYLCASSWDRVGETQYFGPGTRLLVL.